A selection of T cell receptor beta chains follows, all from one sample in a study of human T cells and chemical hapten exposure. TCRdb fed the RACE reads into MiXCR, producing one record per CDR3 protein. The sample gives some 45,000 distinct CDR3 sequences, about 9.8% of which show up once; 15% is in the top ten. Sequencing was performed on whole blood, taken in connection with sensitization to the hapten diphenylcyclopropenone (DPC). Source of these receptors: a woman aged 40 to 49 with alopecia areata. Some clones in this sample may be carry-over from other donors' samples. CDR3s include the opening cysteine and the closing phenylalanine or tryptophan. D genes are given only for firm matches. Clone size is given for some rows only: seen once, a few or many times, or a class if the clone is expanded.

>TRBV20-1|TRBD1|many|TRBJ2-1
CSASPTGTIYNEQFF
TGCAGTGCTAGCCCGACAGGGACCATCTACAATGAGCAGTTCTTC
>TRBV28|NA|NA|TRBJ2-7
CASSELSYEQYF
TGTGCCAGCTCAGAGCTCTCCTACGAGCAGTACTTC
>TRBV7-2|NA|few|TRBJ1-1
CASSLDSAMAAFF
TGTGCCAGCAGCTTAGACTCAGCCATGGCAGCTTTCTTT
>TRBV12-3/TRBV12-4|TRBD1|many|TRBJ1-2
CASKHRGHGYTF
TGTGCCAGCAAGCACAGGGGACATGGCTACACCTTC
>TRBV7-6|NA|many|TRBJ2-5
CASSFSGGLKETQYF
TGTGCCAGCAGCTTTTCCGGCGGCCTGAAAGAGACCCAGTACTTC
>TRBV5-1|NA|many|TRBJ1-6
CASSLVPSSYNSPLHF
TGCGCCAGCAGCTTAGTCCCGAGCTCCTATAATTCACCCCTCCACTTT
>TRBV5-1|NA|many|TRBJ2-7
CASSPEGPYEQYF
TGCGCCAGCAGCCCGGAGGGTCCCTACGAGCAGTACTTC
>TRBV20-1|NA|many|TRBJ2-3
CSAMRGGRTDTQYF
TGCAGTGCTATGCGAGGGGGGCGCACAGATACGCAGTATTTT
>TRBV29-1|TRBD1|many|TRBJ2-7
CSVRPGQGSSYEQYF
TGCAGCGTCCGACCGGGACAGGGCAGCTCCTACGAGCAGTACTTC
>TRBV7-9|NA|many|TRBJ2-7
CASSLSSYEQYF
TGTGCCAGCAGCTTGTCAAGCTACGAGCAGTACTTC
>TRBV4-1|NA|NA|TRBJ1-5
CASSQLTYQPQHF
TGCGCCAGCAGCCAGCTTACGTATCAGCCCCAGCATTTT
>TRBV5-5|TRBD2|few|TRBJ2-3
CASSLAASGSDTQYF
TGTGCCAGCAGCTTGGCGGCTAGCGGGTCAGATACGCAGTATTTT
>TRBV7-2|NA|few|TRBJ2-7
CASSPTLPGAIEQYF
TGTGCCAGCAGTCCCACCCTCCCAGGGGCGATCGAGCAGTACTTC
>TRBV7-6|TRBD2|many|TRBJ2-1
CASSARSGGAYNEQFF
TGTGCCAGCAGCGCAAGATCCGGGGGGGCCTACAATGAGCAGTTCTTC
>TRBV4-1|NA|many|TRBJ2-5
CASSPVGQETQYF
TGCGCCAGCAGCCCCGTCGGGCAAGAGACCCAGTACTTC